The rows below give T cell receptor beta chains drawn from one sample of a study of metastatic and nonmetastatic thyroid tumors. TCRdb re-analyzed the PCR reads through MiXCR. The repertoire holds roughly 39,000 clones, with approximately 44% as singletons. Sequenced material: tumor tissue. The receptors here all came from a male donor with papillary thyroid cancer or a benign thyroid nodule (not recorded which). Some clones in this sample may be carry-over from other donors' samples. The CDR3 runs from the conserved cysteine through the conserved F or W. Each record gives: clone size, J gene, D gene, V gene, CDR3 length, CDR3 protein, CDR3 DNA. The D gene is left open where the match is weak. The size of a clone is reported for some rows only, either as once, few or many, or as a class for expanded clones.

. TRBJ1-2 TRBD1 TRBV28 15 CASRASRTGTYGYTF TGTGCCAGCAGAGCCTCTCGGACAGGGACGTATGGCTACACCTTC
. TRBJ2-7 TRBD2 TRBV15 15 CATSRDLVGAGEQYF TGTGCCACCAGCAGAGATCTGGTTGGAGCGGGGGAGCAGTACTTC
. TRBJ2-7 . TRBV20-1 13 CSVPLSSRHEQYF TGCAGTGTTCCGTTGAGTAGTCGCCACGAGCAGTACTTC
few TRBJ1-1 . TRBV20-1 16 CSARDVQSPGDTEAFF TGCAGTGCTAGAGATGTTCAGAGCCCAGGGGACACTGAAGCTTTCTTT
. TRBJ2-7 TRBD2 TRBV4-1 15 CASSQFGLGKYEQYF TGCGCCAGCAGCCAATTTGGACTAGGGAAGTACGAGCAGTACTTC
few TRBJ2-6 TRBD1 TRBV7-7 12 CASSPDRGVLTF TGTGCCAGCAGCCCGGACAGGGGCGTCCTGACTTTC
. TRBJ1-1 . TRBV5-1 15 CASSWGQGSLTEAFF TGCGCCAGCAGCTGGGGCCAGGGATCCTTAACTGAAGCTTTCTTT
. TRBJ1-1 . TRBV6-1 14 CAAARTEENTEAFF TGTGCCGCGGCCCGGACAGAGGAGAACACTGAAGCTTTCTTT
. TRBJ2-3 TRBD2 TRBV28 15 CASSPLAGSTDTQYF TGTGCCAGCAGTCCTCTAGCGGGATCCACAGATACGCAGTATTTT
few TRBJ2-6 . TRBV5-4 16 CASTDPTGPGANVLTF TGTGCCAGCACCGACCCCACAGGGCCTGGGGCCAACGTCCTGACTTTC
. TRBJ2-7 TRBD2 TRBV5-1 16 CASSPRPSGATYEQYF TGCGCCAGCAGCCCGAGGCCCAGCGGGGCTACCTACGAGCAGTACTTC
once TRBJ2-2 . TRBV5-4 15 CASRTGRTLTGELFF TGTGCCAGCAGAACGGGACGGACTTTGACCGGGGAGTTGTTTTTT
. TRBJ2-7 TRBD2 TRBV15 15 CATSRGTGGPYEQYF TGTGCCACCAGCAGAGGTACGGGAGGTCCCTACGAGCAGTACTTC
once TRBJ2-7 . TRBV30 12 CAWTRPPYEQYF TGTGCCTGGACCCGACCCCCCTACGAGCAGTACTTC
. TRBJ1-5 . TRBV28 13 CASSLSVNQPQHF TGTGCCAGCAGTTTATCAGTCAATCAGCCCCAGCATTTT
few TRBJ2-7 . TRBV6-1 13 CASSDYKMGEQYF TGTGCCAGCAGTGACTACAAAATGGGGGAGCAGTACTTC
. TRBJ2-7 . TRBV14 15 CASSQDQGLYYEQYF TGTGCCAGCAGCCAAGATCAGGGACTTTACTACGAGCAGTACTTC
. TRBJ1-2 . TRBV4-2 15 CASSQAAAPVYGYTF TGTGCCAGCAGCCAAGCGGCGGCACCCGTCTATGGCTACACCTTC
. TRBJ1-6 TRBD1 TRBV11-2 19 CASSPGQGAPQPWGSPLHF TGTGCCAGCAGCCCCGGACAGGGGGCTCCACAACCTTGGGGTTCACCCCTCCACTTT
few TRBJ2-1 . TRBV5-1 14 CASSPEVVGHEQFF TGCGCCAGCAGCCCGGAGGTAGTTGGGCATGAGCAGTTCTTC
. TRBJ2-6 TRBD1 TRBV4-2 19 CASSQDLTGALSGANVLTF TGTGCCAGCAGCCAAGATCTGACAGGGGCGTTATCTGGGGCCAACGTCCTGACTTTC
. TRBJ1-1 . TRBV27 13 CASSLWGNTEAFF TGTGCCAGCAGTTTATGGGGGAACACTGAAGCTTTCTTT
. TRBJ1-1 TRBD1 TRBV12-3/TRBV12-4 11 CASSSRGGAFF TGTGCCAGCAGTTCCAGGGGGGGAGCTTTCTTT